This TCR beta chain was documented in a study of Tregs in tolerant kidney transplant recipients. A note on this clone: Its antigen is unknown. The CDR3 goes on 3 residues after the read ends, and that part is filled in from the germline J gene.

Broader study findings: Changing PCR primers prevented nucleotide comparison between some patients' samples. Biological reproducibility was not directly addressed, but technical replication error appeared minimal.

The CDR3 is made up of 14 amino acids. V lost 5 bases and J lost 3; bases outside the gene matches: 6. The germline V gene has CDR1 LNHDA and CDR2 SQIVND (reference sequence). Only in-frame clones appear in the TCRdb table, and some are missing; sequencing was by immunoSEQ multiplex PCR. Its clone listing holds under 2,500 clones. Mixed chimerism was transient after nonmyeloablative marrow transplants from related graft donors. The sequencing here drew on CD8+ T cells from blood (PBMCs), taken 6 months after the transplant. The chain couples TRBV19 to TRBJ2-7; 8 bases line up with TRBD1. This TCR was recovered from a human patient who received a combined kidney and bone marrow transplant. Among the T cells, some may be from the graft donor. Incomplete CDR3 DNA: TGTGCCAGTAGTCTCACAGGGGGAATCTACGAG. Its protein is CASSLTGGIYE. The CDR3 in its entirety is CASSLTGGIYEQYF.